This T cell receptor (beta chain) was found in a study of cytomegalovirus exposure and HLA in healthy donors. Study-level findings and limits: Most likely, a cluster of highly shared sequence variants arose as a sequencing artifact. Later on, an analysis found that several of the most significant clusters appeared to be linked to common viral pathogens, which included parvovirus B19.

This PCR relied on a set of 60 Vbeta primers and 13 Jbeta primers. Method: immunoSEQ multiplex PCR; TCRdb's copy keeps in-frame clones and lacks some. The sample shows approximately 90,000 clones, around 75% of them seen only once. Concerning this clone itself: No antigen is known for it.

V shed 6 bases and J 7 bases; nucleotides not matched to a gene: 11. This CDR3 spans 14 amino acids. Per the germline V gene, CDR1 is SQVTM and CDR2 is ANQGSEA. Each of the donors was a healthy bone marrow donor. The TCR comes from a man aged 40-49 years in good health and CMV-seronegative. V is TRBV29-1 and J is TRBJ1-2, with 10 bases that match TRBD1. Sequencing was performed on PBMCs. CDR3 bases: TGCAGCGTGGGGGGGGGACAGGGGCAAGTTGGCTACACCTTC. As protein: CSVGGGQGQVGYTF. The whole variable domain, remainder taken from reference TRBV29-1 and TRBJ1-2, is SAVISQKPSRDICQRGTSLTIQCQVDSQVTMMFWYRQQPGQSLTLIATANQGSEATYESGFVIDKFPISRPNLTFSTLTVSNMSPEDSSIYLCSVGGGQGQVGYTFGSGTRLTVV.